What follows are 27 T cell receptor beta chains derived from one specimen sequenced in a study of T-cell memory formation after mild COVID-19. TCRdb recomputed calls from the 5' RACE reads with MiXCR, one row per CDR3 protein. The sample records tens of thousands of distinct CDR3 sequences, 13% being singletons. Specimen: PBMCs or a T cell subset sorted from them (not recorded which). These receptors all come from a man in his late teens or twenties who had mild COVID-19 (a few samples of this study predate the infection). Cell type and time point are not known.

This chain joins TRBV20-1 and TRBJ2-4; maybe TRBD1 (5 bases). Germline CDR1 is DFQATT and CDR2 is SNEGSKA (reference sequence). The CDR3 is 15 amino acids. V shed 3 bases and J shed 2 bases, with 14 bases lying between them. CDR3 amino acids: CSARDMENTKNIQYF. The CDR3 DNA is TGCAGTGCTAGGGACATGGAGAACACCAAAAACATTCAGTACTTC.

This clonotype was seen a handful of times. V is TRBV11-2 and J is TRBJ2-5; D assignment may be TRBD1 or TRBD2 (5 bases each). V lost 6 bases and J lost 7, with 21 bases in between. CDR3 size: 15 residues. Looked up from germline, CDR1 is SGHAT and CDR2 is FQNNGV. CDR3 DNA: TGTGCCAGCAGATACACGGGACGGTCAATGGGGACCCAGTACTTC. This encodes CASRYTGRSMGTQYF.

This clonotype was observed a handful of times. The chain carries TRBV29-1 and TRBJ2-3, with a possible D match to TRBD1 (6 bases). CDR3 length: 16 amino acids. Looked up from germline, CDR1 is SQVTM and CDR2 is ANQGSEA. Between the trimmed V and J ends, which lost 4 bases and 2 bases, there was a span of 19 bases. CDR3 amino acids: CSVGPLQGSPTDTQYF. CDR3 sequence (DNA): TGCAGCGTTGGTCCCCTACAGGGATCCCCCACAGATACGCAGTATTTT.

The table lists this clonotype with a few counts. The DNA of the CDR3 is TGTGCCAGCAGCCCGACCCCGGGGGCCAGGTCCTACAATGAGCAGTTCTTC. Translation: CASSPTPGARSYNEQFF. The chain links TRBV7-9 to TRBJ2-1; D may be TRBD1 or TRBD2 (6 bases each). The CDR3 sequence is 17 residues long. Germline V gives CDR1 SEHNR, CDR2 FQNEAQ (reference sequence). Trimming left V 5 bases short and J 1 base short, with 18 bases between.

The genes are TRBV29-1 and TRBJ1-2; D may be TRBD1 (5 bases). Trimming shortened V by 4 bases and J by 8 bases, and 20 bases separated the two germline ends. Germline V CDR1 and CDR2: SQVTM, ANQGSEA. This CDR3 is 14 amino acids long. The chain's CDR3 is CSVGGEGYFDGYTF. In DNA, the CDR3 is TGCAGCGTTGGGGGGGAGGGTTACTTCGACGGCTACACCTTC.

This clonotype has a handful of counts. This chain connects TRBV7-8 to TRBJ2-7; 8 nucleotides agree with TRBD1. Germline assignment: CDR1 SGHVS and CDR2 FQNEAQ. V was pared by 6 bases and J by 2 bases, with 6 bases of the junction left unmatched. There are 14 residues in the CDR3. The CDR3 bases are TGTGCCAGCAGTGGGACAGGAATAACCTACGAGCAGTACTTC. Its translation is CASSGTGITYEQYF.

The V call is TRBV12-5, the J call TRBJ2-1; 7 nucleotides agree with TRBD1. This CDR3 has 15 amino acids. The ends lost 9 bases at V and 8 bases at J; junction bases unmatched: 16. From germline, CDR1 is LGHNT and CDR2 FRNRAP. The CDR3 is CASGTPGTVTDEQFF. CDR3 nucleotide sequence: TGTGCTAGCGGGACGCCCGGGACAGTCACCGATGAGCAGTTCTTC.

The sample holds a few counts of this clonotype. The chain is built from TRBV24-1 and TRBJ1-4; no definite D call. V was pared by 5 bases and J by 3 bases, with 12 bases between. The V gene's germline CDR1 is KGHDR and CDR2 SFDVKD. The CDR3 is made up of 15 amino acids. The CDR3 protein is CATSVAWVANEKLFF. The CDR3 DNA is TGTGCCACCAGTGTTGCTTGGGTGGCTAATGAAAAACTGTTTTTT.

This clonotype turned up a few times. CDR3 coding DNA: TGTGCCAGCGCAAAATATCCGCGGCGGAGGGGCCAAAGCTCCTACGAGCAGTACGTC. It codes for CASAKYPRRRGQSSYEQYV. The V call is TRBV7-3, the J call TRBJ2-7, with D perhaps TRBD2 (6 bases). The CDR3 is made up of 19 amino acids. V was pared by 8 bases and J by 0 bases, with 29 bases between. Germline V gene data show CDR1 as SGHTA and CDR2 as FQGTGA.

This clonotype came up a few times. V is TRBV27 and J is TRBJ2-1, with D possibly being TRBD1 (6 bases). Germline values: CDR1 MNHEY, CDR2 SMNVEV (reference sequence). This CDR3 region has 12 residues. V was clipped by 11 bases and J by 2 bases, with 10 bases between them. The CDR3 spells CACGQPYNEQFF. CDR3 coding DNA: TGTGCCTGCGGACAGCCCTACAATGAGCAGTTCTTC.

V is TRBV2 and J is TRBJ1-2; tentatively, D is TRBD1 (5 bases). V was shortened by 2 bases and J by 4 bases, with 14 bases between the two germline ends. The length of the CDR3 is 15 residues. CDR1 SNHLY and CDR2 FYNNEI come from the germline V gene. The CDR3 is CASSERPGPFYGYTF. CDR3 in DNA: TGTGCCAGCAGTGAACGTCCAGGGCCCTTCTATGGCTACACCTTC.

CDR3 protein: CASSQDFSYEQYV. The CDR3, as DNA: TGTGCCAGCAGCCAGGACTTTAGCTACGAGCAGTACGTC. V usage is TRBV5-6 and J usage is TRBJ2-7, with D possibly matching TRBD2 (5 bases). This CDR3 is 13 amino acids long. Germline V CDR1 and CDR2: SGHDT, YYEEEE. Deletions cut 4 bases from V and 3 bases from J, with 11 bases between.

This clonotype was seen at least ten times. CDR3 residues: CASSYVPNKQGSEQYV. DNA for the CDR3: TGTGCCAGCAGTTACGTCCCGAATAAACAGGGGTCCGAGCAGTACGTC. The V gene is TRBV6-6, the J gene TRBJ2-7; 7 nucleotides align to TRBD1. This CDR3 is built from 16 residues. The V segment lost 2 bases and the J segment 6 bases; nucleotides outside the gene matches: 13. Germline CDR1 is MNHNY and CDR2 is SVGAGI (reference sequence).

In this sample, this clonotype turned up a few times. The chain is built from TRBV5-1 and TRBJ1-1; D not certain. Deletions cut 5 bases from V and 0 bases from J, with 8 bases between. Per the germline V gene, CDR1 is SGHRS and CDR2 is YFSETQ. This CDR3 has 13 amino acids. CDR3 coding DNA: TGCGCCAGCAGGGACGGGTTGAACACTGAAGCTTTCTTT. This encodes CASRDGLNTEAFF.

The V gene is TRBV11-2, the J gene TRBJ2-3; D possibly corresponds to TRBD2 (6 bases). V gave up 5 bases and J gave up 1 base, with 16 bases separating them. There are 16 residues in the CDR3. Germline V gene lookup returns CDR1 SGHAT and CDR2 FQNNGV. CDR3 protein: CASSPMPGARTDTQYF. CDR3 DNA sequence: TGTGCCAGCAGCCCCATGCCGGGAGCCCGCACAGATACGCAGTATTTT. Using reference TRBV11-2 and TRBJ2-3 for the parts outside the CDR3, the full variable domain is EAGVAQSPRYKIIEKRQSVAFWCNPISGHATLYWYQQILGQGPKLLIQFQNNGVVDDSQLPKDRFSAERLKGVDSTLKIQPAKLEDSAVYLCASSPMPGARTDTQYFGPGTRLTVL.

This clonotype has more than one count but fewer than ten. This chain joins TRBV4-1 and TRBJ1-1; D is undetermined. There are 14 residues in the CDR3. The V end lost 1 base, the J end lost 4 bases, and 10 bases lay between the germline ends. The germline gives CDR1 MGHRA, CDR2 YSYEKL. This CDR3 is CASSQGPRTTEAFF. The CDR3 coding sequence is TGCGCCAGCAGCCAAGGCCCAAGGACCACTGAAGCTTTCTTT.

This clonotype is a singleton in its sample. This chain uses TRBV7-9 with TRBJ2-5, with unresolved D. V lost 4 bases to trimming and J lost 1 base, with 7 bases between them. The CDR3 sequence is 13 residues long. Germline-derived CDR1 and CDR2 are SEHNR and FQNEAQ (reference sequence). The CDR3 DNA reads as TGTGCCAGCAGCTACAAGGTCCAAGAGACCCAGTACTTC. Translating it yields CASSYKVQETQYF.

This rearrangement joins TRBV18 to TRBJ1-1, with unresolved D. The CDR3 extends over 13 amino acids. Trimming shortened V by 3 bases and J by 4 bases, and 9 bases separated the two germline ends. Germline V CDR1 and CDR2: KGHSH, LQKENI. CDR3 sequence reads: CASSPAPATEAFF. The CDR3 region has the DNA TGTGCCAGCTCACCCGCTCCGGCCACTGAAGCTTTCTTT.

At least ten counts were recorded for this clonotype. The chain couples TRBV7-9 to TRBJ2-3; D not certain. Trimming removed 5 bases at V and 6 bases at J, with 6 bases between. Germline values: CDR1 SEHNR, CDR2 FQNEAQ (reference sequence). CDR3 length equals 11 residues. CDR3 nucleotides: TGTGCCAGCAGCCGGTGGGATACGCAGTATTTT. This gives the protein CASSRWDTQYF.

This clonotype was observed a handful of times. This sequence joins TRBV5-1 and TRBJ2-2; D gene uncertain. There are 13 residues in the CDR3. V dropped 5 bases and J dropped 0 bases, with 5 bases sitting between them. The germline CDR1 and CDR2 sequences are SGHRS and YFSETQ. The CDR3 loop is CASRSPNTGELFF. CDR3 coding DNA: TGCGCCAGCAGGTCCCCGAACACCGGGGAGCTGTTTTTT.

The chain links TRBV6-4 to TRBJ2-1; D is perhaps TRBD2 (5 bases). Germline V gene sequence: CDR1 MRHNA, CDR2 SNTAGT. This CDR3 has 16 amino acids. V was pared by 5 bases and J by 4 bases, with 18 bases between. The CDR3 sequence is CASSSRGLTGYNEQFF. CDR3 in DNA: TGTGCCAGCAGTAGCCGGGGTCTCACGGGGTACAATGAGCAGTTCTTC.

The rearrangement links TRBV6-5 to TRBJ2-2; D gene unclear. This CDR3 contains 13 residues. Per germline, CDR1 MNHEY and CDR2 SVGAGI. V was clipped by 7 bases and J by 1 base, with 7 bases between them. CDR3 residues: CASTRRNTGELFF. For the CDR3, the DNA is TGTGCCAGCACCCGACGGAACACCGGGGAGCTGTTTTTT.

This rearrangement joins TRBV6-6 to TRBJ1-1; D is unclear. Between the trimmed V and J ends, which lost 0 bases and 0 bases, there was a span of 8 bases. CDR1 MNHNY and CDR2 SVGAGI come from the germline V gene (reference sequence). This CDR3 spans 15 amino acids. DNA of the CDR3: TGTGCCAGCAGTTACTCGCCCCCAATGAACACTGAAGCTTTCTTT. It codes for CASSYSPPMNTEAFF.

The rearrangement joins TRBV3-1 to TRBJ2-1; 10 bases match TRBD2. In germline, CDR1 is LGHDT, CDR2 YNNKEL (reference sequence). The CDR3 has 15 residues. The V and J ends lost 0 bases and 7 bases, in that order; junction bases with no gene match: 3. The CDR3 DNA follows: TGTGCCAGCAGCCAAGATCCTAGCGGGGGTAATGAGCAGTTCTTC. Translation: CASSQDPSGGNEQFF.

CDR3 coding DNA: TGTGCCAGCAGCAGCAGATCGAGGGGCTACGAGCAGTACGTC. Translation: CASSSRSRGYEQYV. V gene TRBV21-1 combines with J gene TRBJ2-7; the D segment call TRBD1 is taken from the table without a DNA check. TRBV21-1 is given as a pseudogene. The CDR3 extends over 14 amino acids.

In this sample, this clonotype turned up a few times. CDR3 DNA: TGTGCCAGCAGTTTATCGGGGGGCGGATGGTCCTACAATGAGCAGTTCTTC. Translating gives CASSLSGGGWSYNEQFF. The chain uses TRBV27 and TRBJ2-1; possibly TRBD1 or TRBD2 for D (6 bases each). This CDR3 spans 17 amino acids. The germline V gene has CDR1 MNHEY and CDR2 SMNVEV (reference sequence). The V and J ends lost 0 bases and 1 base respectively, with 13 bases between them.

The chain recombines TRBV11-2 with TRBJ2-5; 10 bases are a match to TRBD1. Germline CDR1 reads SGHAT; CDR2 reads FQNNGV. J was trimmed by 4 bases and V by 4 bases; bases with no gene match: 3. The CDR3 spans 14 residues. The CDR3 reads CASSSTGGGETQYF. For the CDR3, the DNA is TGTGCCAGCAGCTCGACAGGGGGCGGAGAGACCCAGTACTTC. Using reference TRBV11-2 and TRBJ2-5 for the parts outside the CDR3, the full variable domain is EAGVAQSPRYKIIEKRQSVAFWCNPISGHATLYWYQQILGQGPKLLIQFQNNGVVDDSQLPKDRFSAERLKGVDSTLKIQPAKLEDSAVYLCASSSTGGGETQYFGPGTRLLVL.